A selection of T cell receptor beta chains follows, all from one sample in a study of blood T cell repertoires in COVID-19. Assay used: immunoSEQ multiplex PCR; TCRdb lists only in-frame clones, some missing. The sample includes about 94,000 clones, 80% of them seen just once. The sample taken for sequencing was peripheral blood. The source of these receptors is a human donor in a cohort sampled during active COVID-19. Each CDR3 is given with its conserved first and last residue. A D gene is named only where the DNA matches it firmly.

>TRBV7-2|TRBJ2-7|TRBD2|16
CASSEGTSGLTYEQYF
>TRBV5-4|TRBJ1-6|.|14
CASSLRDSGSPLHF
>TRBV2|TRBJ2-7|.|16
CASSQALIGLSYEQYF
>TRBV27|TRBJ1-3|TRBD1|15
CASSSGQFSGNTIYF
>TRBV9|TRBJ1-2|.|15
CASSVGWGVNYGYTF
>TRBV19|TRBJ1-2|TRBD1|15
CASSSPGTGTYGYTF
>TRBV28|TRBJ1-2|.|11
CASLQGIGYTF
>TRBV18|TRBJ2-6|TRBD1|18
CASSRQGPRSSGANVLTF
>TRBV29-1|TRBJ1-2|.|13
CSVVGGNDYGYTF
>TRBV11-2|TRBJ2-7|TRBD2|12
CASSLERLALYF
>TRBV19|TRBJ2-7|.|12
CATRGGSYEQYF
>TRBV21-1|TRBJ2-3|.|9
CASRRAQYF
>TRBV30|TRBJ1-2|.|14
CAWSALDRNYGYTF
>TRBV3-1/TRBV3-2|TRBJ2-3|TRBD1|19
CASSQAGGAGMYYTDTQYF
>TRBV7-2|TRBJ2-2|TRBD2|18
CASSSGLAGVRGTGELFF
>TRBV5-1|TRBJ1-2|TRBD1|16
CASSLWSGQGVYGYTF
>TRBV28|TRBJ2-7|TRBD1|14
CASSSGQGSYEQYF
>TRBV10-3|TRBJ2-3|.|14
CAIKATVSTDTQYF
>TRBV10-3|TRBJ2-1|TRBD2|14
CAISGTSGINEQFF
>TRBV7-2|TRBJ2-7|TRBD2|18
CASSLRAASGRINYEQYF